These T cell receptor beta chains were read from a single sample in a study of Graves' ophthalmopathy and Graves' hyperthyroidism. TCRdb used MiXCR to reprocess the multiplex PCR reads, holding one entry per CDR3 protein. The sample has about 390,000 distinct CDR3 sequences; 15% to 19% are singletons. Sample: peripheral blood. The source of these receptors is a woman aged 18-29 years with stable Graves' hyperthyroidism. The CDR3 runs from the conserved cysteine through the conserved F or W. Fields, in order: V gene, clone size, D gene, J gene, CDR3 DNA, CDR3 protein. D genes are given only for firm matches. Clone size is not always given. Where it is, it says once, few, many or a class for expanded clones.

TRBV12-3/TRBV12-4,many,-,TRBJ2-7,TGTGCCAGCAGTTTCTCCCTCCGATCTAGCTCCTACGAGCAGTACTTC,CASSFSLRSSSYEQYF
TRBV20-1,-,-,TRBJ2-5,TGCAGTGCTAGGCAAGCTAGCCACAGAGCGGAGACCCAGTACTTC,CSARQASHRAETQYF
TRBV19,-,TRBD1,TRBJ1-2,TGTGCCAGTAGTATAGATTCAGGGGGGAACTATGGCTACACCTTC,CASSIDSGGNYGYTF
TRBV7-3,-,-,TRBJ2-5,TGTGCCAGCAAAAGGACGAGTGACCAAGAGACCCAGTACTTC,CASKRTSDQETQYF
TRBV6-5,many,-,TRBJ1-1,TGTGCCAGCACCCCGGGAGGTTTGAACACTGAAGCTTTCTTT,CASTPGGLNTEAFF
TRBV28,few,TRBD1,TRBJ1-1,TGTGCCAGCAGCCCTCCGGGACAGGGGGTCTCTCTAGTGACTGAAGCTTTCTTT,CASSPPGQGVSLVTEAFF
TRBV19,many,-,TRBJ1-2,TGTGCCAGTAGTATAGTTCCCAGTCAGGGCAACTATGGCTACACCTTC,CASSIVPSQGNYGYTF
TRBV7-2,few,-,TRBJ2-4,TGTGCCAGCAGCTTAGCCCCCAGGGGCCCTCAGTACTTC,CASSLAPRGPQYF
TRBV6-2/TRBV6-3,many,-,TRBJ2-3,TGTGCCAGCAGGGCTAGCACAGATACGCAGTATTTT,CASRASTDTQYF
TRBV6-2/TRBV6-3,-,-,TRBJ1-1,TGTGCCAGCAGTGACGGGGGCTGGGGAACTGAAGCTTTCTTT,CASSDGGWGTEAFF
TRBV12-3/TRBV12-4,many,-,TRBJ1-1,TGTGCCAGCAGTTTAGCGCGGAGGGGTATGGGGTTCCTTAACACTGAAGCTTTCTTT,CASSLARRGMGFLNTEAFF
TRBV6-1,many,TRBD1,TRBJ1-2,TGTGCCAGCAGTGAGCGGACAGGGGGTGACCCAGCTAACTATGGCTACACCTTC,CASSERTGGDPANYGYTF
TRBV6-1,many,-,TRBJ2-2,TGTGCCAGCAGAGTGGGGTTACCCGGGGAGCTGTTTTTT,CASRVGLPGELFF
TRBV15,many,-,TRBJ2-4,TGTGCCACCAGCAGAGATTGGTACATTCAGTACTTC,CATSRDWYIQYF
TRBV7-6,-,TRBD1,TRBJ2-2,TGTGCCAGCAGCTTAGAACAGGGGACGAACACCGGGGAGCTGTTTTTT,CASSLEQGTNTGELFF
TRBV11-1,many,-,TRBJ2-2,TGTGCCAGTCCCGAGGGGAGGCCATCGAACACCGGGGAGCTGTTTTTT,CASPEGRPSNTGELFF
TRBV6-1,many,-,TRBJ1-2,TGTGCCAGCAGAGAAGATTATGGCTACACCTTC,CASREDYGYTF
TRBV20-1,many,-,TRBJ2-5,TGCAGTGCCAGATCAGAAAGGGAAGTGGAGACCCAGTACTTC,CSARSEREVETQYF
TRBV7-2,few,TRBD1,TRBJ1-5,TGTGCCAGCAGACGAGGACAGGGGGGAGGCGGCAATCAGCCCCAGCATTTT,CASRRGQGGGGNQPQHF
TRBV12-3/TRBV12-4,many,TRBD1,TRBJ2-7,TGTGCCAGCAGTTCCCGACAGGGGCCGGACTCCTACGAGCAGTACTTC,CASSSRQGPDSYEQYF
TRBV12-3/TRBV12-4,many,TRBD1,TRBJ1-5,TGTGCCAGCTCGACAGGGATAGCAAGCAATCAGCCCCAGCATTTT,CASSTGIASNQPQHF
TRBV29-1,few,-,TRBJ2-2,TGCAGCGTTAGCCGTCGAGGCGACACCGGGGAGCTGTTTTTT,CSVSRRGDTGELFF
TRBV6-1,-,-,TRBJ2-4,TGTGCCAGCACCCCAGATATAGGGGCCAATAACATTCAGTACTTC,CASTPDIGANNIQYF
TRBV5-5,few,-,TRBJ1-2,TGTGCCAGCAGCTTGGGGGGATTCGATGGCTACACCTTC,CASSLGGFDGYTF
TRBV25-1,many,-,TRBJ2-6,TGTGCCAGCAGTGTACGTTCTGGGGCCAACGTCCTGACTTTC,CASSVRSGANVLTF
TRBV12-3/TRBV12-4,many,-,TRBJ2-2,TGTGCCAGCAGCCCCGGGGCAGGAAGGGCTTCAGGGGAGCTGTTTTTT,CASSPGAGRASGELFF
TRBV12-3/TRBV12-4,many,-,TRBJ1-1,TGTGCCAGCAGCTTCGAGGGCCCTGAAGCTTTCTTT,CASSFEGPEAFF
TRBV3-1,-,TRBD1,TRBJ1-3,TGTGCCAGCAGCCAAGATCTTGGACAGGGAGGAAACACCATATATTTT,CASSQDLGQGGNTIYF
TRBV12-3/TRBV12-4,few,-,TRBJ2-3,TGTGCCAGCAGTTTTGAAGGAGATACGCAGTATTTT,CASSFEGDTQYF
TRBV6-1,-,TRBD1,TRBJ2-7,TGTGCCAGCAGGCAGACAGGGGGCTACTACGAGCAGTACTTC,CASRQTGGYYEQYF
TRBV25-1,-,-,TRBJ1-2,TGTGCCAGCGGGCCCTCCGGGACACTTAACTATGGCTACACCTTC,CASGPSGTLNYGYTF
TRBV3-1,few,-,TRBJ2-5,TGTGCCAGCAGCCGTTCCCTGGGGGAGACCCAGTACTTC,CASSRSLGETQYF
TRBV6-2/TRBV6-3,-,-,TRBJ2-4,TGTGCCAGCAGTTTTTTGGACCCAACAGTAAACATTAAGTACTTC,CASSFLDPTVNIKYF
TRBV13,many,-,TRBJ1-6,TGTGCCAGCAGCTCTCAGGTAGTCGGATCACCCCTCCACTTT,CASSSQVVGSPLHF
TRBV12-3/TRBV12-4,-,TRBD1,TRBJ1-5,TGTGCCAGCAGTTTAATGGGACAGGGGGCACGACAGCCCCAGCATTTT,CASSLMGQGARQPQHF
TRBV12-3/TRBV12-4,-,-,TRBJ1-5,TGTGCCAGCAGCCCCGCACTCAGGGCTGGCAATCAGCCCCAGCATTTT,CASSPALRAGNQPQHF
TRBV24-1,-,-,TRBJ1-2,TGTGCCACCAGTGATCCCCCCGCGGGCTACACCTTC,CATSDPPAGYTF
TRBV5-4,-,-,TRBJ2-5,TGTGCCAGCAGCCCCATCGGGGCCAAAGAGACCCAGTACTTC,CASSPIGAKETQYF
TRBV6-1,many,-,TRBJ2-2,TGTGCCAGTCGCCTTTTAGGAGCCGGGGAGCTGTTTTTT,CASRLLGAGELFF
TRBV28,many,-,TRBJ2-2,TGTGCCAGCAGTTGGGGCACCAACACCGGGGAGCTGTTTTTT,CASSWGTNTGELFF
TRBV12-5,many,-,TRBJ1-5,TGTGCTAGTGGTTGGGGTAGCAATCAGCCCCAGCATTTT,CASGWGSNQPQHF
TRBV28,few,-,TRBJ2-7,TGTGCCAGCAGTTTACTATCTCAATACGAGCAGTACTTC,CASSLLSQYEQYF
TRBV28,once,-,TRBJ2-4,TGTGCCAGCACTAGGGGGGGGAGCGGTGTTAAAAACATTCAGTACTTC,CASTRGGSGVKNIQYF
TRBV7-2,many,-,TRBJ1-1,TGTGCCAGCAGCTTAGCGAGGGCCACTGAAGCTTTCTTT,CASSLARATEAFF
TRBV12-3/TRBV12-4,-,-,TRBJ1-2,TGTGCCAGCCTCCCTGGGCGGGGCGGTGGCTACACCTTC,CASLPGRGGGYTF
TRBV10-2,few,-,TRBJ1-5,TGCGCCAGCAGTGTTCAGGGGTGGAATCAGCCCCAGCATTTT,CASSVQGWNQPQHF
TRBV20-1,once,TRBD1,TRBJ2-6,TGCAGTGCGTCGACCCATAAGACAGGGTTGGGCGTCCTGACTTTC,CSASTHKTGLGVLTF
TRBV29-1,many,TRBD1,TRBJ2-5,TGCAGCGTGGACAGGGCGGAGACCCAGTACTTC,CSVDRAETQYF
TRBV20-1,many,TRBD2,TRBJ2-2,TGCAGTGCTAGTCCGGGACTAGGCACCGGGGAGCTGTTTTTT,CSASPGLGTGELFF
TRBV20-1,many,-,TRBJ1-2,TGCAGTGCTAGAACTACCGGGACCGACCTGAACTATGGCTACACCTTC,CSARTTGTDLNYGYTF
TRBV6-1,-,TRBD1,TRBJ1-2,TGTGCCAGCACCGAAGGACAGGGAGATTTAGGTGGCTACACCTTC,CASTEGQGDLGGYTF
TRBV10-1,many,TRBD1,TRBJ1-1,TGCGCCAGCAGGATTAGGACAGGGAGAAAGAACACTGAAGCTTTCTTT,CASRIRTGRKNTEAFF
TRBV7-8,many,-,TRBJ2-6,TGTGCCAGCGGGGGGGCTATAATCTCTGGGGCCAACGTCCTGACTTTC,CASGGAIISGANVLTF
TRBV12-3/TRBV12-4,-,TRBD1,TRBJ1-1,TGTGCCACACAGGGGAATGAAGCTTTCTTT,CATQGNEAFF
TRBV7-9,-,-,TRBJ2-7,TGTGCCAGCAGCGAACGGACTGACGAGCAGTACTTC,CASSERTDEQYF